The following is a T cell receptor beta chain sequence with its context. The germline gives CDR1 SEHNR, CDR2 FQNEAQ (reference sequence). The V gene lost 5 bases and the J gene lost 4 bases, with 15 bases spanning the gap. The CDR3 has 15 residues. The sample comes from a study of CD8+ T cells in alopecia areata. Specified treatment: oral pan-JAK inhibitor, 5-10 mg twice daily. As the sequencing template, cDNA was produced by extracting RNA and reverse transcribing it. Some clones are missing from TCRdb's copy, which holds only in-frame ones; the method was immunoSEQ multiplex PCR. The sample carries 100,000 to 150,000 clones, 58% recorded once.

The chain has TRBV7-9 and TRBJ1-5; perhaps TRBD1 as D (5 bases). This specimen was CD8+ T cells sorted from blood, taken at week 4, from a patient treated with tofacitinib. The sequence was obtained from a human donor with alopecia areata. This CDR3 reads CASSVSGLGNQPQHF. The CDR3 region has the DNA TGTGCCAGCAGCGTGTCAGGGTTGGGGAATCAGCCCCAGCATTTT.